The 20 T cell receptor beta chains presented below share a single source sample, sequenced in a study of T cell repertoires in ileal Crohn's disease. TCRdb's copy holds only in-frame clones and misses some; the assay was immunoSEQ multiplex PCR. The data show some 20,000 clones, more than 65% seen once. The time point is: neoterminal ileum biopsy at postoperative endoscopy, about 6 months after surgery. Sequencing used ileal tissue. Receptor source: an adult with Crohn's disease.

This chain connects TRBV6-1 to TRBJ2-7; D is unresolved. CDR1 and CDR2 from the germline V gene are MNHNS and SASEGT. This CDR3 is 15 amino acids long. Trimming took off 5 bases at V and 0 bases at J, with 14 bases between the two ends. For the CDR3, the DNA is TGTGCCAGCAGTCCTAGAGGTGTCATCTCCTACGAGCAGTACTTC. The encoded protein is CASSPRGVISYEQYF.

The genes are TRBV10-3 and TRBJ2-3, with 16 bases aligning to TRBD2. The CDR3 extends over 17 amino acids. Germline CDR1 is ENHRY and CDR2 is SYGVKD. J gave up 10 bases and V 3 bases, and 10 bases lay outside the gene matches. The CDR3 reads CAISDPGTSGGELAQYF. Here the CDR3 DNA reads TGTGCCATCAGTGACCCCGGGACTAGCGGGGGGGAATTGGCGCAGTATTTT.

The V call is TRBV6-6, the J call TRBJ2-1, with 11 bases fitting TRBD2. This CDR3 comprises 16 residues. Germline V lookup: CDR1 MNHNY, CDR2 SVGAGI (reference sequence). Germline trimming cut 7 bases from V and 6 bases from J; bases unmatched to any gene: 11. CDR3 coding DNA: TGTGCCAGCACCGATAGCGGGGGGGCTTTAGGCAATGAGCAGTTCTTC. Translation: CASTDSGGALGNEQFF.

This clone was recorded only once. The chain combines TRBV15 with TRBJ2-5; TRBD2 agrees at 8 bases. Germline V gene sequence: CDR1 LNHNV, CDR2 YYDKDF (reference sequence). CDR3 length: 14 amino acids. After removal of 6 bases from V and 3 bases from J, the junction contained 6 bases not matched to a gene. The CDR3: CATSNGGDEETQYF. The CDR3 DNA reads as TGTGCCACCAGTAACGGGGGGGATGAAGAGACCCAGTACTTC.

In this sample, this clone turned up a few times. Distinct nucleotide sequences in the sample also encode this CDR3. The CDR3 region is CASSYGRNQPQHF. The CDR3 nucleotides read TGTGCCAGCAGTTACGGGAGAAATCAGCCCCAGCATTTT. V is TRBV6-5 and J is TRBJ1-5; D uncertain. The germline V and J ends were trimmed by 2 bases and 4 bases, with 6 bases remaining between them. Germline CDR1 and CDR2: MNHEY and SVGAGI. The length of the CDR3 is 13 residues.

This chain joins TRBV30 and TRBJ1-1; no firm D call. V gave up 0 bases and J gave up 5 bases, with 16 bases separating them. The CDR3 covers 15 residues. CDR1 is GTSNPN and CDR2 is SVGIG in the germline V gene (reference sequence). CDR3 DNA sequence: TGTGCCTGGAGTGTAAGAGCCCCCGGGGTTACTGAAGCTTTCTTT. Protein: CAWSVRAPGVTEAFF.

The chain combines TRBV2 with TRBJ2-2; unclear D gene. The CDR3 consists of 15 residues. Trimming took 4 bases from V and 4 from J, leaving 13 bases between them. Germline V gene data show CDR1 as SNHLY and CDR2 as FYNNEI. CDR3 DNA sequence: TGTGCCAGCAGTGCGGTCAGGCTTCCCACCGGGGAGCTGTTTTTT. Amino acid sequence: CASSAVRLPTGELFF.

The V call is TRBV29-1, the J call TRBJ2-4; TRBD1 matches 9 bases. CDR1 and CDR2 from the germline V gene are SQVTM and ANQGSEA. V lost 5 bases and J lost 8; bases outside the gene matches: 4. The CDR3 runs to 12 residues. The CDR3 DNA follows: TGCAGCGTTTGGACAGGGGAGGACATTCAGTACTTC. This gives the protein CSVWTGEDIQYF.

This clone was seen only a few times. The chain is built from TRBV19 and TRBJ2-1, with 7 bases aligning to TRBD1. Germline V CDR1 and CDR2: LNHDA, SQIVND (reference sequence). Unmatched junction bases numbered 5, after V lost 6 bases and J lost 0 bases. CDR3 length: 15 residues. The CDR3 DNA follows: TGTGCCAGTAGAGGCCAGGGGGTCTCCTACAATGAGCAGTTCTTC. Translating gives CASRGQGVSYNEQFF.

The V and J genes are TRBV7-9 and TRBJ1-4; D unresolved. Per germline, CDR1 SEHNR and CDR2 FQNEAQ (reference sequence). Trimming took off 5 bases at V and 7 bases at J, with 17 bases between the two ends. The CDR3 is made up of 15 amino acids. The CDR3 bases are TGTGCCAGCAGCCCGATGGGGAGGGTCTCTGAAAAACTGTTTTTT. Translating it yields CASSPMGRVSEKLFF. Full variable domain (rest looked up from reference TRBV7-9 and TRBJ1-4): DTGVSQNPRHKITKRGQNVTFRCDPISEHNRLYWYRQTLGQGPEFLTYFQNEAQLEKSRLLSDRFSAERPKGSFSTLEIQRTEQGDSAMYLCASSPMGRVSEKLFFGSGTQLSVL.

The chain carries TRBV2 and TRBJ2-1; weak D call: TRBD1 (5 bases). This CDR3 is 15 amino acids long. Trimming took off 6 bases at V and 0 bases at J, with 12 bases between the two ends. From germline, CDR1 is SNHLY and CDR2 FYNNEI. The chain's CDR3 is CASRGRANSYNEQFF. Written as DNA, the CDR3 is TGTGCCAGCAGGGGCAGGGCTAACTCCTACAATGAGCAGTTCTTC. Full variable domain (rest looked up from reference TRBV2 and TRBJ2-1): EPEVTQTPSHQVTQMGQEVILRCVPISNHLYFYWYRQILGQKVEFLVSFYNNEISEKSEIFDDQFSVERPDGSNFTLKIRSTKLEDSAMYFCASRGRANSYNEQFFGPGTRLTVL.

The chain joins TRBV19 to TRBJ2-5; the D gene is possibly TRBD1 (6 bases). The CDR3 is made up of 13 amino acids. The V gene lost 8 bases and the J gene lost 0 bases, with 10 bases spanning the gap. Germline-derived CDR1 and CDR2 are LNHDA and SQIVND (reference sequence). This chain's CDR3 is CASSGQNQETQYF. In DNA form, the CDR3 reads TGTGCCAGTTCAGGACAGAACCAAGAGACCCAGTACTTC.

This chain joins TRBV29-1 and TRBJ2-7; D uncertain. Germline CDR1 SQVTM, CDR2 ANQGSEA. V was cut by 5 bases and J by 4 bases, with 9 bases left in between. The CDR3 consists of 11 residues. DNA for the CDR3: TGCAGCGTTAAGAGAGATTACGAGCAGTACTTC. This translates into CSVKRDYEQYF.

This chain uses TRBV19 with TRBJ1-2; no clear D gene. V was cut by 2 bases and J by 7 bases, with 8 bases left in between. The length of the CDR3 is 12 residues. Germline V gene data show CDR1 as LNHDA and CDR2 as SQIVND (reference sequence). CDR3 DNA: TGTGCCAGTAGTATATCGGAGGGTGGCTACACCTTC. It translates to CASSISEGGYTF.

The rearrangement uses TRBV18 and TRBJ1-2; no firm D call. The ends were cut back, 2 bases at V and 1 base at J, with 11 bases in the middle. The CDR3 runs to 15 residues. The germline V gene encodes CDR1 KGHSH and CDR2 LQKENI. The CDR3 reads CASSPLRLDNYGYTF. In nucleotides, the CDR3 is TGTGCCAGCTCACCATTGCGATTAGATAACTATGGCTACACCTTC.

This chain uses TRBV2 with TRBJ2-7; D remains unclear. V was cut by 5 bases and J by 3 bases, with 11 bases left in between. This CDR3 has 13 residues. Looked up from germline, CDR1 is SNHLY and CDR2 is FYNNEI. The CDR3 sequence is CASSKDPSYEQYF. The CDR3 DNA reads TGTGCCAGCAGTAAAGACCCCAGCTACGAGCAGTACTTC.

V and J are TRBV30 and TRBJ2-4, with a possible D match to TRBD1 (6 bases). V lost 0 bases to trimming and J lost 6 bases, with 12 bases between them. This CDR3 has 14 residues. The germline V gene has CDR1 GTSNPN and CDR2 SVGIG (reference sequence). This CDR3 is CAWSVSVGGNIQYF. CDR3 in DNA: TGTGCCTGGAGTGTATCGGTAGGGGGAAACATTCAGTACTTC.

The chain is built from TRBV2 and TRBJ2-2, with D perhaps matching TRBD1 (6 bases). CDR3 length: 14 residues. CDR1 and CDR2 from the germline V gene are SNHLY and FYNNEI. V was shortened by 10 bases and J by 1 base, with 13 bases between the two germline ends. CDR3 loop: CATTGMGNTGELFF. In DNA, the CDR3 is TGTGCCACTACAGGGATGGGGAACACCGGGGAGCTGTTTTTT.

The V gene is TRBV29-1, the J gene TRBJ1-2; 8 nucleotides agree with TRBD1. The CDR3 is 13 amino acids. Per germline, CDR1 SQVTM and CDR2 ANQGSEA. With V trimmed by 5 bases and J by 8 bases, 10 bases remained unmatched. The CDR3 bases are TGCAGCGTTAGACAGGGGAATTTAGGAGGCTACACCTTC. As protein: CSVRQGNLGGYTF.

The rearrangement joins TRBV4-3 to TRBJ1-2; 7 bases fit TRBD1. The ends lost 0 bases at V and 4 bases at J; junction bases unmatched: 8. The germline V gene encodes CDR1 LGHNA and CDR2 YSLEER. This CDR3 is 16 amino acids long. The CDR3 here is CASSQDSTGVGYGYTF. In DNA, the CDR3 is TGCGCCAGCAGCCAAGATAGTACAGGGGTCGGCTATGGCTACACCTTC.